Listed below are T cell receptor beta chains from one sample, sequenced in a study of vaccination and CD4 T cells after COVID-19. TCRdb itself ran the PCR reads through MiXCR, one entry per CDR3 protein. The profile covers tens of thousands of distinct CDR3 sequences, with around 28% appearing a single time and around 7.5% taken by the ten largest. Antigens of these TCRs are unknown. Sequences were derived from CD4+ T cells from blood, cultured in vitro, sampled about 7 months after SARS-CoV-2 vaccination. These receptor sequences come from a human donor who had recovered from COVID-19. Each CDR3 is given without its conserved first and last residue. Each record gives: CDR3 length, V gene, J gene, D gene, CDR3 protein. The D gene is left open where the match is weak.

length: 12; V: TRBV27; J: TRBJ2-7; D: -; CDR3: ASSPQGLNYEQY
length: 14; V: TRBV7-8; J: TRBJ2-1; D: TRBD2; CDR3: ASRPLRRESYNEQF
length: 11; V: TRBV6-1; J: TRBJ2-7; D: TRBD1; CDR3: ASSDRGFYEQY
length: 14; V: TRBV7-3; J: TRBJ2-6; D: -; CDR3: ASSLRQNSGANVLT
length: 13; V: TRBV28; J: TRBJ2-7; D: -; CDR3: ASSLEPIPYYEQY
length: 14; V: TRBV27; J: TRBJ2-7; D: -; CDR3: ASRGEPGPRRYEQY
length: 15; V: TRBV2; J: TRBJ1-2; D: -; CDR3: ASRSPGVRGESYGYT
length: 11; V: TRBV7-3; J: TRBJ2-3; D: -; CDR3: ASSDGASASPY
length: 13; V: TRBV5-4; J: TRBJ2-1; D: TRBD2; CDR3: ASRQTSGAYNEQF
length: 13; V: TRBV28; J: TRBJ2-7; D: -; CDR3: ASSLPTGMGYEQY
length: 13; V: TRBV27; J: TRBJ1-5; D: -; CDR3: ARSSGRRENQPQH
length: 14; V: TRBV6-2/TRBV6-3; J: TRBJ2-7; D: TRBD2; CDR3: ASREASGRGSREQY
length: 12; V: TRBV20-1; J: TRBJ2-4; D: -; CDR3: SARPPVAKNIQY
length: 10; V: TRBV6-1; J: TRBJ1-6; D: -; CDR3: ASRGAGAPLH
length: 10; V: TRBV20-1; J: TRBJ2-7; D: TRBD2; CDR3: SAPSGGYEQY
length: 13; V: TRBV5-1; J: TRBJ2-5; D: -; CDR3: ASSSGDSRVGTQY
length: 11; V: TRBV27; J: TRBJ1-1; D: -; CDR3: ASRGGRWTEAF